The 17 T cell receptor beta chains listed next were all sequenced from one sample in a study of CD8+CD57+ T cells in acquired aplastic anemia. Genomic DNA provided the template from which TCR beta VDJ and CDR3 profiles were obtained. TCRdb redid the calling of the reads with MiXCR, one entry per CDR3 protein. The sample includes 400,000 to 450,000 distinct CDR3 sequences, 55% to 70% of them seen just once. The sequenced sample was sorted CD4+, CD8+, or CD8+CD57+ T cells (not recorded which) from PBMCs. These receptors were collected from a human donor in good health, serving as a control.

This clonotype has only a few counts. The gene calls are TRBV12-3 or TRBV12-4 and TRBJ2-7, with 7 positions matching TRBD1. V gave up 5 bases and J gave up 2 bases; unmatched junction bases: 9. There are 15 residues in the CDR3. The CDR3 sequence is CASSLRQGETYEQYF. The CDR3 nucleotides are TGTGCCAGCAGTCTCAGACAGGGAGAAACCTACGAGCAGTACTTC.

The chain joins TRBV7-9 to TRBJ2-2; tentatively, D is TRBD2 (7 bases). The germline CDR1 and CDR2 sequences are SEHNR and FQNEAQ (reference sequence). This CDR3 is built from 16 residues. V was shortened by 5 bases and J by 16 bases, with 29 bases between the two germline ends. CDR3 in amino acids: CASSVQPCEKTGGPFF. Here the CDR3 DNA reads TGTGCCAGCAGCGTACAGCCCTGCGAGAAGACCGGGGGGCCGTTTTTT.

The rearrangement joins TRBV20-1 to TRBJ2-5, with D perhaps being TRBD1 or TRBD2 (6 bases each). CDR1 and CDR2 from the germline V gene are DFQATT and SNEGSKA (reference sequence). With 3 bases removed from V and 9 bases from J, the gap between germline ends came to 17 bases. This CDR3 region has 13 residues. CDR3 nucleotides: TGCAGTGCTAGCCTGGGGGGCCCAGGTCCCCAGTACTTC. Translated, it gives CSASLGGPGPQYF.

As for this clonotype: The junction departs from the called germline gene at one end, perhaps through a read error. The chain recombines TRBV7-2 with TRBJ2-7, with D tentatively TRBD2 (6 bases). CDR1 is SGHTA, CDR2 FQGNSA, per germline. The CDR3 extends over 14 amino acids. CDR3 loop: CASSLEKRAAYEQF. The CDR3 DNA reads TGTGCCAGCAGCTTAGAGAAGCGGGCCGCCTACGAGCAGTTC.

This clonotype was observed a handful of times. An end of the junction does not agree with germline; a read error may underlie this. The chain employs TRBV7-2 and TRBJ2-3; the D is unclear. Germline CDR1 and CDR2: SGHTA and FQGNSA. CDR3 size: 13 residues. CDR3 sequence (DNA): TGTGCCAGCAGCTCCCCGAGCGCAGATGCGCAGTATTTT. Translating it yields CASSSPSADAQYF.

This clonotype was detected ten times or more. This chain links TRBV20-1 with TRBJ1-3; D unclear. Germline V CDR1 and CDR2: DFQATT, SNEGSKA (reference sequence). Trimming took off 6 bases at V and 2 bases at J, with 8 bases between the two ends. This CDR3 contains 12 residues. This CDR3 reads CSAVKAGNTIYF. The CDR3 DNA is TGCAGTGCAGTAAAGGCTGGAAACACCATATATTTT.

V is TRBV5-1 and J is TRBJ1-2; the D gene is possibly TRBD1 (5 bases). The ends were cut back, 4 bases at V and 13 bases at J, with 17 bases in the middle. CDR1 is SGHRS and CDR2 is YFSETQ in the germline V gene. This CDR3 spans 12 amino acids. The CDR3 DNA follows: TGCGCCAGCAGCCCGCGGGCAGACAGTGGCACCTTC. The encoded protein is CASSPRADSGTF.

Remarks on this clonotype: At one end, the junction sequence differs from germline, possibly due to a read error. The V gene is TRBV2, the J gene TRBJ2-5; D is perhaps TRBD1 or TRBD2 (5 bases each). The CDR3 extends over 13 amino acids. CDR1 is SNHLY, CDR2 FYNNEI, per germline. The CDR3 bases are TGTGCCAGCAGTGTGACAAGACAAGGGACCGAGTACTTC. Protein sequence: CASSVTRQGTEYF.

The rearrangement links TRBV9 to TRBJ2-7; 8 nucleotides align to TRBD2. The CDR3 spans 14 residues. Germline V gene lookup returns CDR1 SGDLS and CDR2 YYNGEE. Trimming at V came to 4 bases and at J to 4 bases, leaving 7 bases not matched to a gene. In DNA form, the CDR3 reads TGTGCCAGCAGCCCTAAGGGACTAGAATACGAGCAGTACTTC. Translated, it gives CASSPKGLEYEQYF.

This clonotype has a count of ten or more. The CDR3 loop is CASSAGTGGRSDNEQFF. The CDR3 DNA sequence: TGTGCCAGTAGTGCCGGGACAGGGGGCAGAAGCGACAATGAGCAGTTCTTC. This chain joins TRBV19 and TRBJ2-1, with 12 bases aligning to TRBD1. The CDR3 length is 17 residues. V lost 5 bases and J lost 5; bases outside the gene matches: 10. Germline CDR1 reads LNHDA; CDR2 reads SQIVND (reference sequence).

Only a few counts were recorded for this clonotype. The rearrangement joins TRBV29-1 to TRBJ1-2; no clear D gene. The V gene lost 2 bases and the J gene lost 5 bases, with 6 bases spanning the gap. The germline CDR1 and CDR2 sequences are SQVTM and ANQGSEA. The CDR3 has 11 amino acids. CDR3 in DNA: TGCAGCGTTGAAACGGGATATGGCTACACCTTC. Its protein product is CSVETGYGYTF.

J is TRBJ1-2 and V is TRBV24-1; 7 nucleotides agree with TRBD1. The germline V gene has CDR1 KGHDR and CDR2 SFDVKD. V dropped 3 bases and J dropped 8; count of bases not matched to a gene: 8. This CDR3 is 14 amino acids long. The CDR3 DNA follows: TGTGCCACCAGTGATGCCGGAGGGGGCCAGGGCTACACCTTC. Protein sequence: CATSDAGGGQGYTF.

J is TRBJ2-5 and V is TRBV20-1; no clear D. Trimming stripped 3 bases from V and 3 bases from J, with 2 bases between. CDR1 DFQATT and CDR2 SNEGSKA come from the germline V gene (reference sequence). The CDR3 totals 10 residues. This CDR3 reads CSASKETQYF. As DNA, the CDR3 is TGCAGTGCTAGTAAAGAGACCCAGTACTTC.

The genes are TRBV12-3 or TRBV12-4 and TRBJ2-3; no firm D call. There are 13 residues in the CDR3. V lost 6 bases to trimming and J lost 2 bases, with 9 bases between them. The CDR3 is CASRLAITDTQYF. Here the CDR3 DNA reads TGTGCCAGCAGATTGGCAATCACAGATACGCAGTATTTT.

This clonotype was detected only once. The V gene is TRBV7-9, the J gene TRBJ2-6; D is ambiguous. The V gene's germline CDR1 is SEHNR and CDR2 FQNEAQ (reference sequence). V lost 4 bases and J lost 12, with 25 bases in between. The CDR3 spans 17 residues. In DNA, the CDR3 is TGTGCCAGCAGCTCCGGCGAGGAACTAATTCACCCCTCCGTCCTGACTTTC. It is translated as CASSSGEELIHPSVLTF.

The genes are TRBV20-1 and TRBJ2-3; D unresolved. This CDR3 has 14 amino acids. Germline CDR1 reads DFQATT; CDR2 reads SNEGSKA (reference sequence). CDR3 DNA: TGCGGTGTCGGCGCTCCAGGAGTCACAGATACGCAGTATTTT. Protein product: CGVGAPGVTDTQYF.

With respect to this clonotype: Its ends do not fully match the called genes, so a read error is possible. The V and J genes are TRBV2 and TRBJ2-1; 9 bases map to TRBD2. From germline, CDR1 is SNHLY and CDR2 FYNNEI. CDR3 length: 15 residues. This chain's CDR3 is CASTRELAGQQEPFF. The CDR3 coding sequence is TGTGCCAGCACTAGGGAACTAGCGGGCCAACAAGAGCCGTTCTTC.